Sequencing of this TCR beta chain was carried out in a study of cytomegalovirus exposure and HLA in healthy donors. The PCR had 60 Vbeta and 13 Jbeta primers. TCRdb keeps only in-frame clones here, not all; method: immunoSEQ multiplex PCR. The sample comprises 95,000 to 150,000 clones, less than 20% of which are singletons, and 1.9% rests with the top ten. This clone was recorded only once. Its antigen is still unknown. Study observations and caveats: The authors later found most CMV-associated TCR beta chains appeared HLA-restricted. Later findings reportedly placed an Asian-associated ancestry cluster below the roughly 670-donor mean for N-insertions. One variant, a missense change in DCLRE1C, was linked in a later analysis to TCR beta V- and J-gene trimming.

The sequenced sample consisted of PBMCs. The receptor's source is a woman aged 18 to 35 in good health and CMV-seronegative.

CDR3 sequence reads: CASSNSGGAGEQFF. CDR3 DNA sequence: TGTGCCAGCAGTAATAGCGGGGGGGCGGGTGAGCAGTTCTTC. The chain combines TRBV6-1 with TRBJ2-1, with TRBD2 identical over 11 bases. CDR1 and CDR2 (germline): MNHNS, SASEGT. The CDR3 runs 14 residues. V shed 5 bases and J 9 bases; nucleotides not matched to a gene: 6.